This entry concerns a single T cell receptor (beta chain). This sample was taken from a study of blood T cell repertoires in COVID-19. Study-level background: Some COVID-19 samples were acute and others convalescent; all came from the United States, Italy and Spain.

The CDR3 spans 14 residues. The germline V gene encodes CDR1 SGHNT and CDR2 YENEEA. V dropped 3 bases and J dropped 4 bases, with 9 bases sitting between them. In the study's own analysis: By means of reference gene primer amplification, nucleated cell counts were estimated. Clones were sequenced by immunoSEQ multiplex PCR, and TCRdb holds only the in-frame ones, with some missing. The V and J calls and clone size were taken over from that table, and D and trimming were inferred from the DNA. Of roughly 350,000 clones detected, 85% appear once; the ten largest clones hold roughly 3.6%. This clonotype originated in a woman under 30 with acute or convalescent COVID-19. The V call is TRBV11-3, the J call TRBJ2-2, with D possibly being TRBD1 (6 bases). The sequencing sample was made of peripheral blood. CDR3 nucleotide sequence: TGTGCCAGCAGCTTCGAAGGGGGCACCGGGGAGCTGTTTTTT. Its protein product is CASSFEGGTGELFF.